A selection of T cell receptor beta chains follows, all from one sample in a study of T cell responses to AZD1222 COVID-19 vaccine. Profiling relied on immunoSEQ multiplex PCR, and the TCRdb table lists in-frame clones only, not all of them. The sample shows more than 90,000 clones, 86% of them seen only once. The input for sequencing was peripheral blood, taken on day 0 of AZD1222 vaccination. The receptors derive from an adult in good health. CDR3s leave out the opening cysteine and the closing phenylalanine or tryptophan. The order of the fields is J gene, V gene, CDR3 length, CDR3 protein.

j_call: TRBJ2-7; v_call: TRBV2; cdr3_length: 9; cdr3_aa: ASTREYEQY
j_call: TRBJ1-1; v_call: TRBV7-8; cdr3_length: 10; cdr3_aa: ASSLVGSEAF
j_call: TRBJ1-5; v_call: TRBV28; cdr3_length: 14; cdr3_aa: ASSSPTWWSNQPQH
j_call: TRBJ1-1; v_call: TRBV5-1; cdr3_length: 13; cdr3_aa: ASSLDGRKETEAF
j_call: TRBJ1-6; v_call: TRBV7-2; cdr3_length: 13; cdr3_aa: ASSPKLARNSPLH
j_call: TRBJ1-5; v_call: TRBV7-9; cdr3_length: 14; cdr3_aa: ASSLDGGFSNQPQH
j_call: TRBJ2-1; v_call: TRBV30; cdr3_length: 15; cdr3_aa: AWSVLGAGGDRNEQF
j_call: TRBJ2-1; v_call: TRBV11-2; cdr3_length: 14; cdr3_aa: ASSWTSGSAYNEQF
j_call: TRBJ1-5; v_call: TRBV28; cdr3_length: 13; cdr3_aa: ASSLAGYSNQPQH
j_call: TRBJ2-7; v_call: TRBV6-2/TRBV6-3; cdr3_length: 10; cdr3_aa: ASSGLNYEQY
j_call: TRBJ2-6; v_call: TRBV19; cdr3_length: 16; cdr3_aa: ASSIGAGEIPGANVLT
j_call: TRBJ2-5; v_call: TRBV2; cdr3_length: 14; cdr3_aa: ASTGGGRSYQETQY
j_call: TRBJ1-5; v_call: TRBV9; cdr3_length: 11; cdr3_aa: ASSSVSDQPQH